Below, 8 T cell receptor beta chains from the same sample are listed, as sequenced in a study of blood T cell repertoires in COVID-19. Clones were read by immunoSEQ multiplex PCR, and TCRdb kept only the in-frame ones, dropping some. The profile shows roughly 90,000 clones, about nine tenths of them singletons. The sequencing input was peripheral blood. These receptors were taken from a human donor in a cohort sampled during active COVID-19.

The chain is built from TRBV30 and TRBJ1-4; 10 positions agree with TRBD1. This CDR3 has 13 amino acids. The V and J ends lost 1 base and 7 bases, in that order; junction bases with no gene match: 0. Germline loops: CDR1 GTSNPN, CDR2 SVGIG (reference sequence). CDR3 sequence reads: CAWSGQGAEKLFF. CDR3 nucleotides: TGTGCCTGGAGTGGACAGGGGGCTGAAAAACTGTTTTTT. The entire variable domain, with the rest obtained from reference TRBV30 and TRBJ1-4, is as follows: SQTIHQWPATLVQPVGSPLSLECTVEGTSNPNLYWYRQAAGRGLQLLFYSVGIGQISSEVPQNLSASRPQDRQFILSSKKLLLSDSGFYLCAWSGQGAEKLFFGSGTQLSVL.

The J gene is TRBJ2-1, the V gene TRBV7-3, with 7 bases aligning to TRBD2. This CDR3 is 14 amino acids long. The V and J ends lost 5 bases and 8 bases, in that order; junction bases with no gene match: 9. The germline gives CDR1 SGHTA, CDR2 FQGTGA. In DNA form, the CDR3 reads TGTGCCAGCAGCATGGGAGGGCGGCGCGATGAGCAGTTCTTC. This translates into CASSMGGRRDEQFF.

The chain joins TRBV7-9 to TRBJ1-1; 7 nucleotides agree with TRBD1. The CDR3 covers 15 residues. The V gene's germline CDR1 is SEHNR and CDR2 FQNEAQ (reference sequence). The trim removed 4 bases at V and 1 base at J, leaving 6 bases unmatched. In DNA form, the CDR3 reads TGTGCCAGCAGCTCCGGACAGGAGAGGAACACTGAAGCTTTCTTT. Its protein product is CASSSGQERNTEAFF.

V is TRBV7-2 and J is TRBJ1-2, with a weak D call TRBD1 (5 bases). The CDR3 spans 14 residues. Germline values: CDR1 SGHTA, CDR2 FQGNSA. V lost 4 bases to trimming and J lost 4 bases, with 13 bases between them. The DNA of the CDR3 is TGTGCCAGCAGCTCCCAGGGTGATACCTATGGCTACACCTTC. Translation: CASSSQGDTYGYTF.

V usage is TRBV2 and J usage is TRBJ1-3; tentatively, D is TRBD1 (5 bases). The V end lost 6 bases, the J end lost 0 bases, and 6 bases lay between the germline ends. Germline V gene lookup returns CDR1 SNHLY and CDR2 FYNNEI. The CDR3 totals 13 residues. The CDR3 DNA is TGTGCCAGCAGGACAGCCTCTGGAAACACCATATATTTT. Translated: CASRTASGNTIYF.

Regarding this clone: One end of the junction varies from germline; a read error may be responsible. This chain links TRBV24-1 with TRBJ2-1; 7 positions match TRBD1. The CDR3 is made up of 13 amino acids. Germline CDR1 is KGHDR and CDR2 is SFDVKD. The DNA for the CDR3 is TGTGCCACCAGTGGCGCAGGGGGTGGTTTTTTGGTCTTC. Translation: CATSGAGGGFLVF.

J is TRBJ1-2 and V is TRBV6-2 or TRBV6-3, with TRBD1 identical over 8 bases. The CDR3 spans 13 residues. V trimming: 5 bases; J trimming: 13 bases; junction bases outside the gene matches: 12. Germline V lookup: CDR1 MNHEY, CDR2 SVGEGT. CDR3 sequence (DNA): TGTGCCAGCAGTCCGGGTCCAGGGGGCCGATGCACCTTC. Amino acids: CASSPGPGGRCTF.

This rearrangement joins TRBV9 to TRBJ2-1; TRBD2 matches 8 bases. The CDR3 loop spans 14 amino acids. The germline V gene encodes CDR1 SGDLS and CDR2 YYNGEE. V dropped 3 bases and J dropped 8; count of bases not matched to a gene: 7. As DNA, the CDR3 is TGTGCCAGCAGCGACATAGCGGGAAAGGATGAGCAGTTCTTC. Its protein product is CASSDIAGKDEQFF.